This T cell receptor beta chain is from a study of regulatory T cells in long-lasting Graves disease. In germline, CDR1 is MNHEY, CDR2 SVGEGT. The CDR3 is 15 amino acids. Trimming removed 2 bases from V and 7 bases from J, with 18 bases in between. Arm-PCR of CDR3 regions with iRepertoire HTBI primers generated TCR beta libraries. One entry per CDR3 protein results from TCRdb running MiXCR on the multiplex PCR reads. The sample holds more than 300,000 distinct CDR3 sequences, 12% seen once. Sample time point: newly diagnosed GD, antithyroid drugs for less than 3 months. Following extraction of RNA from PBMCs, that RNA was used to make the TCR library. In each case, Graves' disease was diagnosed per American Thyroid Association guidelines. Patients were enrolled at an endocrinology department in Xi'an, China. Study results and caveats: Authors noted too few samples as a limitation.

At least ten counts were recorded for this clonotype. The antigen is not known. These data were likewise used in another study, on T cells in Graves' hyperthyroidism and ophthalmopathy. Per that study: With a median lead of approximately six months before onset, the model predicted ophthalmopathy.

The clonotype originates from a young woman with Graves disease. The chain has TRBV6-2 or TRBV6-3 and TRBJ2-7; TRBD2 is a possible D gene (5 bases). Material: peripheral blood mononuclear cells (PBMCs), obtained at new diagnosis, from a patient treated with antithyroid drugs. The CDR3 nucleotides read TGTGCCAGCAGTTACCTAGCCCCATTACCGGAGGAGCAGTACTTC. Its protein product is CASSYLAPLPEEQYF.